A single T cell receptor beta chain is shown here with its context. This sample is drawn from a study of blood T cell repertoires in COVID-19. The wider study: The samples span acute and convalescent COVID-19 from the United States, Italy and Spain. The analysed material was cDNA or gDNA that came from T cells, B-cell-depleted T cells, or PBMCs.

As originally analysed: Reference gene primers were amplified, and this amplification served to estimate nucleated cell counts. Some clones are missing from TCRdb's copy, which holds only in-frame ones; the method was immunoSEQ multiplex PCR. V, J and clone size are taken as reported in that table, and D and trimming were inferred from the DNA itself. The top ten hold just over 20% of the sample, which has about 80,000 clones, roughly 78% seen once. The length of the CDR3 is 15 residues. The trim removed 4 bases at V and 1 base at J, leaving 5 bases unmatched. Germline-derived CDR1 and CDR2 are KGHSH and LQKENI.

The sequenced sample consisted of peripheral blood. The clonotype comes from a human donor in a cohort sampled during active COVID-19. This chain links TRBV18 with TRBJ1-2, with TRBD1 matching over 8 bases. The CDR3 DNA follows: TGTGCCAGCTCACACCGACAGGGGTTTAACTATGGCTACACCTTC. This translates into CASSHRQGFNYGYTF. Drawing the rest from reference TRBV18 and TRBJ1-2, the complete variable domain is NAGVMQNPRHLVRRRGQEARLRCSPMKGHSHVYWYRQLPEEGLKFMVYLQKENIIDESGMPKERFSAEFPKEGPSILRIQQVVRGDSAAYFCASSHRQGFNYGYTFGSGTRLTVV.